This T cell receptor (beta chain) is drawn from a study of beta chain features in type 1 diabetes. What was sequenced were expressed TCRB transcripts, since all of the isolated RNA had been reverse transcribed. Produced via immunoSEQ multiplex PCR; TCRdb's table is partial and in-frame only. The sample includes a few hundred thousand clones, around a fifth of them seen just once. The CDR3 loop spans 15 amino acids. V was pared by 3 bases and J by 3 bases, with 4 bases of the junction left unmatched. The V gene's germline CDR1 is MNHEY and CDR2 SVGAGI. This clone was seen a few times. This sample includes further DNA sequences coding for the same CDR3.

Specimen: naive CD4+ T cells from blood. The rearrangement joins TRBV6-5 to TRBJ2-7, with TRBD1 identical over 11 bases. The sequence was obtained from a woman under 30 in good health. CDR3 amino acids: CASSYSGTGGYEQYF. The CDR3, as DNA: TGTGCCAGCAGTTATTCCGGGACAGGGGGCTACGAGCAGTACTTC.